Each of the 4 T cell receptor beta chains below was sequenced from the same sample in a study of blood T cell repertoires in COVID-19. Profiled with immunoSEQ multiplex PCR; TCRdb holds only in-frame clones, not every one. The profile covers about 300,000 clones, with roughly 85% appearing a single time and 2% to 3% taken by the ten largest. What was sequenced was PBMCs or T cells enriched from blood (not recorded which). These receptors all stem from a woman between 45 and 65 years old who had recovered from COVID-19.

Turning to this clone: The germline gene is not matched at one end of the junction; a read error may be the cause. V usage is TRBV3-1 (or the pseudogene TRBV3-2) and J usage is TRBJ2-2, with D possibly matching TRBD2 (7 bases). The CDR3 runs to 18 residues. CDR1 and CDR2 (germline): LGHDT, YNNKEL (reference sequence). CDR3: CAPSQDWGGARGTGELFF. In DNA form, the CDR3 reads TGCGCCCCCAGCCAAGATTGGGGGGGGGCTAGAGGCACCGGGGAGCTGTTTTTT.

The chain couples TRBV7-7 to TRBJ2-1; maybe TRBD2 (6 bases). The ends were cut back, 4 bases at V and 5 bases at J, with 9 bases in the middle. Germline CDR1 SSHAT, CDR2 FNYEAQ (reference sequence). The CDR3 covers 13 residues. The CDR3 DNA reads TGTGCCAGCAGCTACTCGGGGGACAATGAGCAGTTCTTC. Residues: CASSYSGDNEQFF. The full variable domain, completed using reference TRBV7-7 and TRBJ2-1, is GAGVSQSPRYKVTKRGQDVTLRCDPISSHATLYWYQQALGQGPEFLTYFNYEAQPDKSGLPSDRFSAERPEGSISTLTIQRTEQRDSAMYRCASSYSGDNEQFFGPGTRLTVL.

This chain links TRBV4-1 with TRBJ1-2, with no clear D. Germline loops: CDR1 MGHRA, CDR2 YSYEKL. Trimming pared 0 bases from V and 7 bases from J, leaving 15 bases between. The CDR3 totals 15 residues. The CDR3, as DNA: TGCGCCAGCAGCCAAGAACCCGGGAATCTTTTTGGCTACACCTTC. Its protein product is CASSQEPGNLFGYTF.

This chain uses TRBV30 with TRBJ1-2, with D hard to call. The CDR3 runs to 11 residues. Trimming pared 0 bases from V and 6 bases from J, leaving 5 bases between. Germline CDR1 is GTSNPN and CDR2 is SVGIG (reference sequence). The CDR3, as DNA: TGTGCCTGGAGTGTTCAGAATGGCTACACCTTC. Amino acids: CAWSVQNGYTF.